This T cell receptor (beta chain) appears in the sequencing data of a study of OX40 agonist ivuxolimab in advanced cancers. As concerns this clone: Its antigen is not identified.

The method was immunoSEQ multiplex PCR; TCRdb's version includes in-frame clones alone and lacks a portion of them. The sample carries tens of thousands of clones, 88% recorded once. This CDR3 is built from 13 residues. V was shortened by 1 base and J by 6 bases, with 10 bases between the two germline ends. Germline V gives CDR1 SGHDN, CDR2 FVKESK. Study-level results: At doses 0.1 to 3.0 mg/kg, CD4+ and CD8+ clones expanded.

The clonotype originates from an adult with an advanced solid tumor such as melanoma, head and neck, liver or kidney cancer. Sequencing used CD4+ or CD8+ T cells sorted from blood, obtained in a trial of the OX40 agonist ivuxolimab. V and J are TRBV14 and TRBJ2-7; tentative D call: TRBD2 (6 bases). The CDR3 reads CASSQGLVREQYF. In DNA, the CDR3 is TGTGCCAGCAGCCAAGGACTAGTTCGCGAGCAGTACTTC.